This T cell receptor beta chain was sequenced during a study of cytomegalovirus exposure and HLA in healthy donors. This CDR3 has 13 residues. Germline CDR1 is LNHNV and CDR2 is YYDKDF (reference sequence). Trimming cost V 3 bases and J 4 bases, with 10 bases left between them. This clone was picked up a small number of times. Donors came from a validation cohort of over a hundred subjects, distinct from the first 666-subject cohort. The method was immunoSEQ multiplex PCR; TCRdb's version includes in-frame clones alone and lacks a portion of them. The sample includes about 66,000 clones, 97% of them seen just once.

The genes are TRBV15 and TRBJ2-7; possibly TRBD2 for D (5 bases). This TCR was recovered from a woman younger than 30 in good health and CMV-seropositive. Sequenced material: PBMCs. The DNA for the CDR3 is TGTGCCACCAGCAGGGGAGACAAGTACGAGCAGTACTTC. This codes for CATSRGDKYEQYF.